This T cell receptor (beta chain) was captured by sequencing in a study of radiation and T cells in renal cell carcinoma. Notes on the study in general: In nephrectomy-only tumors, top 100 clonotypes averaged about 45%, versus around 54% irradiated.

V lost 7 bases and J lost 4, with 19 bases in between. From germline, CDR1 is MNHEY and CDR2 SVGAGI. The CDR3 sequence is 15 residues long. The treatment was: treatment-naive control, cytoreductive nephrectomy. This renal cell carcinoma was of the clear cell type. The method was immunoSEQ multiplex PCR; TCRdb's version includes in-frame clones alone and lacks a portion of them. The sample lists about 12,000 clones, less than 70% occurring once. Remarks on this clone: The target antigen is unknown.

This chain joins TRBV6-5 and TRBJ1-1, with D possibly matching TRBD1 (6 bases). The sample in question was tumor tissue, obtained from a patient whose treatment was nephrectomy without radiotherapy. The receptor was derived from a woman aged 80 or older with renal cell carcinoma. The CDR3 reads CASKGVGGEGTEAFF. The CDR3 region has the DNA TGTGCCAGCAAAGGGGTAGGGGGTGAGGGCACTGAAGCTTTCTTT.